This TCR beta chain was sequenced for a study of CD8 T cells in ankylosing spondylitis. This clonotype was seen at least ten times. The CDR3 has 15 residues. Per germline, CDR1 SGHRS and CDR2 YFSETQ. V gave up 6 bases and J gave up 0 bases, with 13 bases separating them. TCRdb processed the 5' RACE reads anew with MiXCR; each CDR3 protein has one entry. Here the sample spans approximately 130,000 distinct CDR3 sequences, roughly 10% being singletons. Sequenced material: blood, either unsorted or a sorted T cell fraction (not recorded which). The clonotype was recovered from a female donor with ankylosing spondylitis or in good health (not recorded which). J is TRBJ1-3 and V is TRBV5-1; D remains ambiguous. This CDR3 is CASKTSTSSGNTIYF. CDR3 coding DNA: TGCGCCAGCAAGACCTCGACAAGCTCTGGAAACACCATATATTTT.